This TCR beta chain was obtained from a study of blood T cell repertoires in COVID-19. V gave up 3 bases and J gave up 3 bases, with 17 bases separating them. Germline CDR1 reads KGHSH; CDR2 reads LQKENI. The CDR3 extends over 16 amino acids. The data were produced by immunoSEQ multiplex PCR, yet TCRdb's version contains in-frame clones alone and is incomplete. The table has 240,000 or so clones, around 86% seen once. This TCR was recovered from a woman in her 70s with active or convalescent COVID-19. This chain joins TRBV18 and TRBJ1-2, with a weak D call TRBD1 (6 bases). Sample: peripheral blood. CDR3 sequence reads: CASSPIVAGADYGYTF. CDR3 DNA: TGTGCCAGCTCACCCATAGTGGCAGGGGCCGACTATGGCTACACCTTC.